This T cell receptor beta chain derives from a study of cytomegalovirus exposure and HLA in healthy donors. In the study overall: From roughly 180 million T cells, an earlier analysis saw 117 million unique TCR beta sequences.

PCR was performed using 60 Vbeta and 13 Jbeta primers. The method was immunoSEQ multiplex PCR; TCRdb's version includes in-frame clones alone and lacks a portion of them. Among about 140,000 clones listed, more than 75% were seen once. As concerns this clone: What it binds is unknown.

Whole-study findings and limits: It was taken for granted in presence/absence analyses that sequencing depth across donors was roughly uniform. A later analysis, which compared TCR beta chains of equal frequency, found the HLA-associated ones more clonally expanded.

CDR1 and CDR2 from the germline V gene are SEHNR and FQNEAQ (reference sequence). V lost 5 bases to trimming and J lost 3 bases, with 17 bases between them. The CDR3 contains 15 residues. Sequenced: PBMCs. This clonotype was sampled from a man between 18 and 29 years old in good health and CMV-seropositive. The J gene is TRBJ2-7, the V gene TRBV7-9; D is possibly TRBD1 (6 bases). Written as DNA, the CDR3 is TGTGCCAGCAGCCCGGACAGCCGCGGAGACTACGAGCAGTACTTC. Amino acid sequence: CASSPDSRGDYEQYF.